Sequencing of this TCR beta chain was carried out in a study of T-cell memory formation after mild COVID-19. Findings of the study overall: That cross-reactive memory joined was suggested by some responding clones appearing in pre-infection memory.

Note on this clonotype: Its antigen is not identified.

Using its own MiXCR run on the 5' RACE reads, TCRdb lists one record per CDR3 protein. This table holds 350,000 or so distinct CDR3 sequences, under 25% found once. This CDR3 spans 13 amino acids. CDR1 is MNHEY, CDR2 SVGEGT, per germline. V gave up 4 bases and J gave up 8 bases, with 12 bases separating them. The receptor was isolated from an adult woman who had mild COVID-19 (a few samples of this study predate the infection). Cell type and time point are not known. Source material: PBMCs or a T cell subset sorted from them (not recorded which). This chain uses TRBV6-2 or TRBV6-3 with TRBJ2-1; unclear D gene. The CDR3 bases are TGTGCCAGCAGTTCATCGGAGACCCATGAGCAGTTCTTC. Translating gives CASSSSETHEQFF.